This T cell receptor (beta chain) was sequenced during a study of blood T cell repertoires in COVID-19. Study at large: From the United States, Italy and Spain came samples of acute and convalescent COVID-19. Nucleic acid was either cDNA or gDNA, and it came from T cells, B-cell-depleted T cells, or PBMCs.

This CDR3 spans 16 amino acids. Germline V gene lookup returns CDR1 LNHNV and CDR2 YYDKDF (reference sequence). V gave up 0 bases and J gave up 4 bases, with 12 bases separating them. Profiling relied on immunoSEQ multiplex PCR, and the TCRdb table lists in-frame clones only, not all of them. The sample has approximately 100,000 clones; approximately 91% are singletons. Specimen: peripheral blood. This clonotype originated in a man aged 50 or older with acute or convalescent COVID-19. The chain has TRBV15 and TRBJ2-2; D might be TRBD1 (6 bases). CDR3 coding DNA: TGTGCCACCAGCAGAGATTCCCCAGGGGTCACCGGGGAGCTGTTTTTT. Amino acid sequence: CATSRDSPGVTGELFF.